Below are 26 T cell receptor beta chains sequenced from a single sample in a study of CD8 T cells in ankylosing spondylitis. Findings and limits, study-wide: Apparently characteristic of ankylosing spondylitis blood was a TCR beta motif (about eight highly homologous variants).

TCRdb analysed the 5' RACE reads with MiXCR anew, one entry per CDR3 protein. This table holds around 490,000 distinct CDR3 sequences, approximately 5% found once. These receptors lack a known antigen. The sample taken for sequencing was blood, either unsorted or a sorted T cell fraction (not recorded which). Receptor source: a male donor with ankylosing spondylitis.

DNA for the CDR3: TGTGCCAGCAGCGCCCAGTACAGGAGCTCCTACAATGAGCAGTTCTTC. It encodes CASSAQYRSSYNEQFF. The V and J genes are TRBV7-9 and TRBJ2-1, with D possibly being TRBD1 (5 bases). Germline values: CDR1 SEHNR, CDR2 FQNEAQ (reference sequence). The V gene lost 5 bases and the J gene lost 0 bases, with 14 bases spanning the gap. CDR3 length: 16 residues.

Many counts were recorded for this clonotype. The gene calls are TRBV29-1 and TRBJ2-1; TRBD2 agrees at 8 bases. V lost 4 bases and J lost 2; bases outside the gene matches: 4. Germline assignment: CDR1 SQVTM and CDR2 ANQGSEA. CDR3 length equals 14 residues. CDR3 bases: TGCAGCGTTGGGGGTAGCGGGGCCTACAATGAGCAGTTCTTC. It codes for CSVGGSGAYNEQFF.

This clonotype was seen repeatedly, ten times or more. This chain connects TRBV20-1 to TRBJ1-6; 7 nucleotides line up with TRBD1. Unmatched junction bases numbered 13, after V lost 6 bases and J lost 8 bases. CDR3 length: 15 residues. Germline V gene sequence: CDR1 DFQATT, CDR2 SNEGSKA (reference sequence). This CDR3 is CSAQNRGQSYSPLHF. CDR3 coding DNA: TGCAGTGCCCAGAACAGGGGCCAATCCTATTCACCCCTCCACTTT.

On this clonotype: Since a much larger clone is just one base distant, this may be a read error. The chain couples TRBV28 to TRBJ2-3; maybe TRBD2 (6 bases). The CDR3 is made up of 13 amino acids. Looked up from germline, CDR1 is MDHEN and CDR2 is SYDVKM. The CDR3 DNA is TGTACTACAGCGGGTCCAATTGAACGGATATGGTATTTT. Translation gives CTTAGPIERIWYF.

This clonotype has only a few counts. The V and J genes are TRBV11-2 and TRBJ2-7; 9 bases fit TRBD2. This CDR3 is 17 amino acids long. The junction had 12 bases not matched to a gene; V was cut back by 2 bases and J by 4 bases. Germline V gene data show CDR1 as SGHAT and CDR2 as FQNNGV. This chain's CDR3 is CASSLSGGLAGWYEQYF. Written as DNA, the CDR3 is TGTGCCAGCAGCTTATCTGGGGGCCTAGCGGGATGGTACGAGCAGTACTTC.

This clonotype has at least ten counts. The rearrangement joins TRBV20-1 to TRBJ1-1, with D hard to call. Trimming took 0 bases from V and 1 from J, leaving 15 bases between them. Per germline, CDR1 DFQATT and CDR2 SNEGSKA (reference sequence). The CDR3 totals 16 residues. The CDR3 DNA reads TGCAGTGCTAGAGATCCTCGTCGGCGGGGGAACACTGAAGCTTTCTTT. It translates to CSARDPRRRGNTEAFF.

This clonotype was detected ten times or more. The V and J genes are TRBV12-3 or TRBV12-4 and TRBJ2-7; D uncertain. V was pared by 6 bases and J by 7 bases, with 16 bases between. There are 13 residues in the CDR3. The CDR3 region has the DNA TGTGCCAGCAGAGAAGGCTTCTCCCGGGAGCAGTACTTC. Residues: CASREGFSREQYF.

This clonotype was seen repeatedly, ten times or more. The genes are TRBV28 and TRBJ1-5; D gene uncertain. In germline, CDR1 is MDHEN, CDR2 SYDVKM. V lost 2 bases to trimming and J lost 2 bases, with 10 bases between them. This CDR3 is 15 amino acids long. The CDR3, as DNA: TGTGCCAGCAGTTTAACGGGATGGCGCAATCAGCCCCAGCATTTT. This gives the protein CASSLTGWRNQPQHF.

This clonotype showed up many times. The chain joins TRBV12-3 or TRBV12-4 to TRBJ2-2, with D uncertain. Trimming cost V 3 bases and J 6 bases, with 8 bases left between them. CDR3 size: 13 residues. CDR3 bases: TGTGCCAGCAGTTTTCTCGGGTCCGGGGAGCTGTTTTTT. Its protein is CASSFLGSGELFF.

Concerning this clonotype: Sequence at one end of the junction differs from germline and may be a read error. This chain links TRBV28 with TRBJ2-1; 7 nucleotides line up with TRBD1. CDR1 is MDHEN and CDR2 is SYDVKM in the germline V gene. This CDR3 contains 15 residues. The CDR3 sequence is CASSLRQGSYNEQSF. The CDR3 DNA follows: TGTGCCAGCAGTTTACGACAGGGTTCCTACAATGAGCAGTCCTTC.

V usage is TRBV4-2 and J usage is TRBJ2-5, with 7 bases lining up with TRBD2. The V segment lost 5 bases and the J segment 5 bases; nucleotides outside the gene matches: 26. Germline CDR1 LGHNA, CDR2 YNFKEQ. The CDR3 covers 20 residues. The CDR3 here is CASSGVGQTRREWMLETQYF. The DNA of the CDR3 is TGTGCCAGCAGCGGGGTAGGGCAGACTCGGCGGGAGTGGATGTTGGAGACCCAGTACTTC.

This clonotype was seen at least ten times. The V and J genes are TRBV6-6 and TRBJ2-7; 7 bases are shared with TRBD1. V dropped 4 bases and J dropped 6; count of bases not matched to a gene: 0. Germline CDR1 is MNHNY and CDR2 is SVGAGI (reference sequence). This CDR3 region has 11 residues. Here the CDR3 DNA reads TGTGCCAGCAGTTGGACAGGCGAGCAGTACTTC. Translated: CASSWTGEQYF.

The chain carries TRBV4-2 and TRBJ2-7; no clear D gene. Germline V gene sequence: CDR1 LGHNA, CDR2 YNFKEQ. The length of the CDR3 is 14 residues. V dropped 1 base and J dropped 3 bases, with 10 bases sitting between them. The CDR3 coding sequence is TGTGCCAGCAGCCAAGGGCAGGAGATCTACGAGCAGTACTTC. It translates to CASSQGQEIYEQYF.

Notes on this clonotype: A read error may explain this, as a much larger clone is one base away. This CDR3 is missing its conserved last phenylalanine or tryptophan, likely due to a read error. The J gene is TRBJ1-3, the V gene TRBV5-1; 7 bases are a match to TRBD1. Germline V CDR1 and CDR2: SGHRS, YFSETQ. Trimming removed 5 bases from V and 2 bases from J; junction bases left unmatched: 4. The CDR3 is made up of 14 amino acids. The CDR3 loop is CASSIGGPGNTIYL. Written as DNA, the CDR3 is TGCGCCAGCAGTATAGGGGGCCCTGGAAACACCATATATCTT.

The CDR3 protein is CASSLQGEGPYEQYF. CDR3 nucleotides: TGTGCCAGCAGCCTACAGGGAGAGGGTCCCTACGAGCAGTACTTC. This chain connects TRBV28 to TRBJ2-7, with D possibly being TRBD1 (6 bases). The CDR3 runs to 15 residues. V lost 6 bases and J lost 2, with 17 bases in between. Germline V CDR1 and CDR2: MDHEN, SYDVKM.

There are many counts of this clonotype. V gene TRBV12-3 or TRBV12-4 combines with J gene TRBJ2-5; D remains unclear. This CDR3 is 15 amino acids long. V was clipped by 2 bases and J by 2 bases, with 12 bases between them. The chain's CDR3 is CASSLFARRQETQYF. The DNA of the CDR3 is TGTGCCAGCAGTTTATTTGCCAGGCGTCAAGAGACCCAGTACTTC.

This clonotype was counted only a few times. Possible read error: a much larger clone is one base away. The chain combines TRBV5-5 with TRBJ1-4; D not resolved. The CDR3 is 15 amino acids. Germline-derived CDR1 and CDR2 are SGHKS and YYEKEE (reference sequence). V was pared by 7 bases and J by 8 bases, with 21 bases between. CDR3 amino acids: CASGPGRLKREKLFF. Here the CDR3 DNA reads TGTGCCAGCGGCCCCGGACGGCTCAAACGGGAAAAACTGTTTTTT.

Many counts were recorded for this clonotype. In DNA form, the CDR3 reads TGTGCCAGCAGCGTTGATGTCCCAGATACGCAGTATTTT. As protein: CASSVDVPDTQYF. The J gene is TRBJ2-3, the V gene TRBV12-3 or TRBV12-4; D is unclear. The V and J ends lost 6 bases and 4 bases respectively, with 11 bases between them. The CDR3 sequence is 13 residues long.

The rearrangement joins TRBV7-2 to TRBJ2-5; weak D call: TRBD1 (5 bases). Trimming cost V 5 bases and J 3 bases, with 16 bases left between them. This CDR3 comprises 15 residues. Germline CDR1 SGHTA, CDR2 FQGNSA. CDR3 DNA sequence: TGTGCCAGCAGCCCCAGGGTAGGACGTGAAGAGACCCAGTACTTC. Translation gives CASSPRVGREETQYF.

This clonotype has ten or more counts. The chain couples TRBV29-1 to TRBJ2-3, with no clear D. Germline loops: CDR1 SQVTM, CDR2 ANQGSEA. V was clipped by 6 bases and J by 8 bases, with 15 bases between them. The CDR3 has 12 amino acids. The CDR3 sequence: CSVTPGIVTQYF. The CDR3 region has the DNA TGCAGCGTGACCCCGGGCATCGTTACGCAGTATTTT.

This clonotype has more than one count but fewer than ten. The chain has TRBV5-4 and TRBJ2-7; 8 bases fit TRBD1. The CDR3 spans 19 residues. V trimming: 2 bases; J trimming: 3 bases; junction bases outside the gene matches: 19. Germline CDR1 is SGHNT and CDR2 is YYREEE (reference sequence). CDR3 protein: CASSFPLARTGHSVYEQYF. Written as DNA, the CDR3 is TGTGCCAGCAGCTTCCCCCTGGCCCGGACAGGGCACTCCGTCTACGAGCAGTACTTC.

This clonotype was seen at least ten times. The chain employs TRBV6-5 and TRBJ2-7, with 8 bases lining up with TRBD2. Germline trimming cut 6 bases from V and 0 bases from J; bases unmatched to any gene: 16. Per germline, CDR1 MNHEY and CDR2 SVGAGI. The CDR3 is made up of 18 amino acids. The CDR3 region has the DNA TGTGCCAGCAGCCTCCGCTCGAGCGGGGGCCCCGGCTCCTACGAGCAGTACTTC. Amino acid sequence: CASSLRSSGGPGSYEQYF.

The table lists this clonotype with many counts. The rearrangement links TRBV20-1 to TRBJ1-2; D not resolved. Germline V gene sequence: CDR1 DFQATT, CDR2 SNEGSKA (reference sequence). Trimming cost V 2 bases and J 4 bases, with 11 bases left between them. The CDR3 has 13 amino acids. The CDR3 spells CSARHIGVYGYTF. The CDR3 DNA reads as TGCAGTGCTAGACACATTGGGGTCTATGGCTACACCTTC.

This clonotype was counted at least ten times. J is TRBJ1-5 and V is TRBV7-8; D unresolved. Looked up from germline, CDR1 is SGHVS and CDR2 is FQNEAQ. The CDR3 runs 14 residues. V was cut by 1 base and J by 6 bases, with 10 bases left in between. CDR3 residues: CASSLVAGFQPQHF. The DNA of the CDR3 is TGTGCCAGCAGCTTAGTCGCCGGTTTTCAGCCCCAGCATTTT.

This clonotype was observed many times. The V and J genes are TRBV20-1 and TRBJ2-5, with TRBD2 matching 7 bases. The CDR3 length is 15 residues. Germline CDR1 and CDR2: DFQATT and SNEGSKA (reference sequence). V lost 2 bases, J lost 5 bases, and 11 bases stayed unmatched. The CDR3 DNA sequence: TGCAGTGCTAGATTTGCTAGCGGACCCGGGGAGACCCAGTACTTC. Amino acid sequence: CSARFASGPGETQYF.

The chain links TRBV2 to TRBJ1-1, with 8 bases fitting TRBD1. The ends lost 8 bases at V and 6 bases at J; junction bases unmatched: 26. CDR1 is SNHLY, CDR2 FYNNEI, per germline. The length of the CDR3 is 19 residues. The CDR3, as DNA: TGTGCCAGCCGAAAATGGATCGCGGATTTTGGACAGGGAGTTCCTGAAGCTTTCTTT. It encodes CASRKWIADFGQGVPEAFF.